This T cell receptor beta chain was recovered during a study of shared clonotypes between healthy human individuals. The study's findings and limits: Estimated richness values were generally larger in naive subsets than in memory subsets. Sharing across a handful of donors was seen in 4% to 6.5% of naive CD4 clonotypes.

Trimming cost V 4 bases and J 0 bases, with 4 bases left between them. Looked up from germline, CDR1 is WNHNN and CDR2 is SYGVQD (reference sequence). The CDR3 has 12 amino acids. The authors ran the assay at deep level. Over several immunoSEQ plates, each subset's genomic DNA was distributed in even portions. The assay was immunoSEQ multiplex PCR, and TCRdb's table has in-frame clones only and misses some. The sample consists of roughly 1 million clones, around 74% of them appearing once. With regard to this clone: Its antigen is not known. Other DNA sequences in the same sample also yield this CDR3.

Sequences were obtained from memory CD4+ T cells sorted from blood. Subset: CD45RA-negative fraction. The V and J genes are TRBV10-1 and TRBJ2-7; D is unclear. The TCR sequence derives from a man aged 18 to 35 in good health. The CDR3 sequence is CASSASSYEQYF. CDR3 DNA: TGCGCCAGCAGTGCTAGCTCCTACGAGCAGTACTTC.